This T cell receptor (beta chain) was retrieved from a study of T cell responses to AZD1222 COVID-19 vaccine. V was trimmed by 5 bases and J by 4 bases, leaving 12 bases between them. Per germline, CDR1 GTSNPN and CDR2 SVGIG (reference sequence). This CDR3 contains 13 residues. Data came from immunoSEQ multiplex PCR; TCRdb stores just in-frame clones and leaves some out. The sample shows 110,000 to 150,000 clones, 88% of them seen only once. The origin of this receptor is an adult in good health. Sequenced here: peripheral blood, sampled on day 0 of AZD1222 vaccination. The chain links TRBV30 to TRBJ1-3; D not certain. CDR3 loop: CAWGPARGNTIYF. In DNA form, the CDR3 reads TGTGCCTGGGGCCCCGCTCGCGGAAACACCATATATTTT. Based on the CDR3 plus reference TRBV30 and TRBJ1-3, the full variable domain is SQTIHQWPATLVQPVGSPLSLECTVEGTSNPNLYWYRQAAGRGLQLLFYSVGIGQISSEVPQNLSASRPQDRQFILSSKKLLLSDSGFYLCAWGPARGNTIYFGEGSWLTVV.